These T cell receptor beta chains were read from a single sample in a study of cytomegalovirus exposure and HLA in healthy donors. TCRdb's copy holds only in-frame clones and misses some; the assay was immunoSEQ multiplex PCR. The sample lists around 200,000 clones, around 85% occurring once. Input material: PBMCs. Receptors originate from a man in his forties or fifties in good health and CMV-seropositive. Both conserved end residues are trimmed from each CDR3.

J: TRBJ1-6
V: TRBV14
CDR3: ASSHGHHKTRNSPLH

J: TRBJ1-4
V: TRBV19
CDR3: ASSMRDRALNEKLF

J: TRBJ2-1
V: TRBV7-7
CDR3: ASSLAGPAGYNEQF

J: NA
V: TRBV6-6
CDR3: ASRPTGPYEQY

J: TRBJ1-1
V: TRBV19
CDR3: ASGWRNTEAF

J: TRBJ2-5
V: TRBV25-1
CDR3: ASSDRTGRETQY

J: TRBJ2-7
V: TRBV7-9
CDR3: SSSSRGIEQY

J: TRBJ1-4
V: TRBV28
CDR3: ASSPSRGFRGEKLF

J: TRBJ2-1
V: TRBV5-4
CDR3: ASTRGASGSQYYNEQF

J: TRBJ1-6
V: TRBV9
CDR3: ASSTGGVSPLH

J: TRBJ1-5
V: TRBV30
CDR3: AWRGTGGDQPQH

J: NA
V: TRBV9
CDR3: ASSVGQGLDEQY

J: TRBJ2-7
V: TRBV6-4
CDR3: ASSDSWLGREQY

J: TRBJ2-1
V: TRBV7-7
CDR3: ASSLVASGVYNEQF

J: TRBJ1-4
V: TRBV5-1
CDR3: ASSLGGYAPANEKLF

J: TRBJ1-1
V: TRBV30
CDR3: AWRLPPTSEAF

J: TRBJ2-2
V: TRBV9
CDR3: ASSVVPGANTGELF

J: TRBJ1-4
V: TRBV5-1
CDR3: ASSSGTGIEKLF

J: TRBJ1-2
V: TRBV7-2
CDR3: ASSLGWTALYGYT

J: TRBJ2-1
V: TRBV5-1
CDR3: ASSPTSGGSSYNEQF

J: TRBJ2-1
V: TRBV5-1
CDR3: ASSPDRVSYNEQF

J: TRBJ2-7
V: TRBV29-1
CDR3: SVEGDKPYEQY

J: TRBJ2-2
V: TRBV11-3
CDR3: ASSFTGSGELF

J: TRBJ2-4
V: TRBV7-9
CDR3: ASSPPGGIANIQY

J: TRBJ1-3
V: TRBV5-8
CDR3: ASSFRTSGNTIY

J: TRBJ2-7
V: TRBV7-9
CDR3: ASSFSYEQY

J: TRBJ1-2
V: TRBV7-2
CDR3: ASRSGTVSYGYT

J: TRBJ2-6
V: TRBV27
CDR3: ASAGGGANVLT

J: TRBJ2-1
V: TRBV7-2
CDR3: ASSFPEKRAYNEQF

J: TRBJ1-5
V: TRBV15
CDR3: ATSRDEPGQPQH

J: TRBJ1-1
V: TRBV4-1
CDR3: ASSQVSQVAEAF

J: TRBJ2-1
V: TRBV12-5
CDR3: ASGPRGQGYNEQF

J: TRBJ2-3
V: TRBV19
CDR3: ASRTKGTSEITDTQY

J: TRBJ1-3
V: TRBV10-3
CDR3: AISDGRGSGNTIY

J: TRBJ1-1
V: TRBV4-3
CDR3: ASSQAGTASNTEAF

J: TRBJ1-2
V: TRBV18
CDR3: ASSPRQGDGDGYT

J: TRBJ1-3
V: TRBV30
CDR3: AWIGDSANTIY

J: TRBJ2-3
V: TRBV2
CDR3: ASSEALGLAGGPGGTDTQY

J: TRBJ1-1
V: TRBV10-3
CDR3: AISELLQSNTEAF

J: TRBJ2-7
V: TRBV2
CDR3: ASKGTGSYEQY

J: TRBJ1-2
V: TRBV7-9
CDR3: ASSLREVSMVT

J: TRBJ2-6
V: TRBV2
CDR3: ASSEIPKGANVLT

J: TRBJ2-5
V: TRBV11-2
CDR3: ASSLLRETQY

J: TRBJ1-1
V: TRBV19
CDR3: ASRDVQGDTEAF

J: TRBJ2-3
V: TRBV5-4
CDR3: ASSPRLAASTDTQY

J: TRBJ2-3
V: TRBV7-3
CDR3: ASSADVTGSTDTQY

J: TRBJ1-5
V: TRBV29-1
CDR3: SVAGGSNQPQH

J: TRBJ2-7
V: TRBV13
CDR3: ASSSAGTSVDEQY

J: TRBJ2-7
V: TRBV9
CDR3: ASSVGTGVAEQY

J: TRBJ2-5
V: TRBV25-1
CDR3: ASSGQTGGLLTQY

J: TRBJ1-3
V: TRBV28
CDR3: ASSGQVTSGNTIY

J: TRBJ1-2
V: TRBV28
CDR3: ASISPSTGSANYGYT

J: TRBJ2-2
V: TRBV28
CDR3: ASSLTSRNTGELF

J: TRBJ1-5
V: TRBV10-2
CDR3: ASSERPPGRAYNRPQH

J: TRBJ2-1
V: TRBV7-3
CDR3: ASSLSYANEQF

J: TRBJ1-1
V: TRBV11-2
CDR3: ASSLVIGGAF

J: TRBJ2-7
V: TRBV29-1
CDR3: SVEGGTLPFNEQY

J: TRBJ1-5
V: TRBV28
CDR3: ASSPLGNQPQH

J: TRBJ2-7
V: TRBV5-1
CDR3: ASSLAGSYEQY

J: TRBJ1-3
V: TRBV19
CDR3: ASSPSSGNTIY